Presented here are 10 T cell receptor beta chains from one specimen sequenced in a study of blood T cell repertoires in COVID-19. The data were produced by immunoSEQ multiplex PCR, yet TCRdb's version contains in-frame clones alone and is incomplete. This table has 100,000 or so clones, about 91% appearing once. The sample taken for sequencing was peripheral blood. These receptors all stem from a man aged 50 to 59 with acute or convalescent COVID-19.

This chain uses TRBV7-9 with TRBJ1-6; D may be TRBD1 (5 bases). Germline loops: CDR1 SEHNR, CDR2 FQNEAQ (reference sequence). The CDR3 length is 16 residues. V gave up 0 bases and J gave up 9 bases, with 15 bases separating them. CDR3 in amino acids: CASSLAQSGWVSPLHF. The CDR3 DNA reads as TGTGCCAGCAGCTTAGCGCAGTCAGGGTGGGTTTCACCCCTCCACTTT.

The chain joins TRBV6-6 to TRBJ2-7, with D perhaps TRBD2 (5 bases). The germline V and J ends were trimmed by 0 bases and 0 bases, with 6 bases remaining between them. The CDR3 is made up of 14 amino acids. Germline assignment: CDR1 MNHNY and CDR2 SVGAGI (reference sequence). CDR3 residues: CASSYSEDSYEQYF. CDR3 in DNA: TGTGCCAGCAGTTACTCGGAGGACTCCTACGAGCAGTACTTC.

The gene calls are TRBV7-2 and TRBJ1-2; TRBD1 aligns across 8 bases. The CDR3 runs 14 residues. J lost 7 bases, V lost 5 bases, and 9 bases had no gene match. The V gene's germline CDR1 is SGHTA and CDR2 FQGNSA. The CDR3 reads CASSQGQGRGGYTF. As DNA, the CDR3 is TGTGCCAGCAGCCAAGGACAGGGACGGGGTGGCTACACCTTC.

The chain recombines TRBV14 with TRBJ2-7; TRBD2 is a possible D gene (5 bases). Germline V gives CDR1 SGHDN, CDR2 FVKESK. V lost 1 base and J lost 7, with 11 bases in between. The CDR3 runs 13 residues. The DNA for the CDR3 is TGTGCCAGCAGCCAAGCGGGCTCGGGGGAGCAGTACTTC. It specifies CASSQAGSGEQYF.

This clone was seen a single time. V gene TRBV29-1 combines with J gene TRBJ2-1, with 8 bases fitting TRBD2. V was pared by 6 bases and J by 8 bases, with 12 bases of the junction left unmatched. The CDR3 runs to 14 residues. CDR1 is SQVTM, CDR2 ANQGSEA, per germline. For the CDR3, the DNA is TGCAGCGTAGCCCCGGGACTAGACGGGGATGAGCAGTTCTTC. This codes for CSVAPGLDGDEQFF.

The rearrangement joins TRBV10-1 to TRBJ1-3; perhaps TRBD1 as D (5 bases). With 2 bases removed from V and 0 bases from J, the gap between germline ends came to 14 bases. This CDR3 contains 17 residues. CDR1 is WNHNN and CDR2 is SYGVQD in the germline V gene (reference sequence). The CDR3 region is CASSENDSPYSGNTIYF. CDR3 nucleotides: TGCGCCAGCAGTGAGAACGACAGTCCCTACTCTGGAAACACCATATATTTT.

The CDR3 sequence is CASSLAGGFATEAFF. The CDR3 nucleotides read TGCGCCAGCAGCTTGGCCGGAGGGTTTGCCACTGAAGCTTTCTTT. The chain uses TRBV5-1 and TRBJ1-1; D is unresolved. Trimming shortened V by 0 bases and J by 4 bases, and 13 bases separated the two germline ends. The CDR3 has 15 residues. Germline V gene sequence: CDR1 SGHRS, CDR2 YFSETQ.

J is TRBJ1-6 and V is TRBV2; D unresolved. The length of the CDR3 is 14 residues. V lost 8 bases to trimming and J lost 3 bases, with 11 bases between them. The germline CDR1 and CDR2 sequences are SNHLY and FYNNEI. The CDR3 nucleotides read TGTGCCAGCTCGCTATCCTTCTATAATTCACCCCTCCACTTT. This sequence encodes CASSLSFYNSPLHF. Full variable domain (missing parts from reference TRBV2 and TRBJ1-6): EPEVTQTPSHQVTQMGQEVILRCVPISNHLYFYWYRQILGQKVEFLVSFYNNEISEKSEIFDDQFSVERPDGSNFTLKIRSTKLEDSAMYFCASSLSFYNSPLHFGNGTRLTVT.

V gene TRBV23-1 combines with J gene TRBJ2-1, with TRBD2 identical over 9 bases. TRBV23-1 is sorted into the ORF group, with uncertain function. With V trimmed by 0 bases and J by 6 bases, 12 bases remained unmatched. The CDR3 loop spans 18 amino acids. CDR3 in DNA: TGCGCCAGCAGTCAATCGCCAACTTGGCGGGGGGGCCCCAATGAGCAGTTCTTC. It codes for CASSQSPTWRGGPNEQFF.

The chain uses TRBV11-3 and TRBJ2-5; 7 bases agree with TRBD2. The ends lost 1 base at V and 1 base at J; junction bases unmatched: 6. Per germline, CDR1 SGHNT and CDR2 YENEEA. The CDR3 is made up of 16 amino acids. The CDR3: CASSLAGGGGQETQYF. The CDR3 bases are TGTGCCAGCAGCTTAGCGGGCGGGGGTGGCCAAGAGACCCAGTACTTC. The complete variable domain, with remaining parts taken from reference TRBV11-3 and TRBJ2-5, reads EAGVVQSPRYKIIEKKQPVAFWCNPISGHNTLYWYLQNLGQGPELLIRYENEEAVDDSQLPKDRFSAERLKGVDSTLKIQPAELGDSAVYLCASSLAGGGGQETQYFGPGTRLLVL.